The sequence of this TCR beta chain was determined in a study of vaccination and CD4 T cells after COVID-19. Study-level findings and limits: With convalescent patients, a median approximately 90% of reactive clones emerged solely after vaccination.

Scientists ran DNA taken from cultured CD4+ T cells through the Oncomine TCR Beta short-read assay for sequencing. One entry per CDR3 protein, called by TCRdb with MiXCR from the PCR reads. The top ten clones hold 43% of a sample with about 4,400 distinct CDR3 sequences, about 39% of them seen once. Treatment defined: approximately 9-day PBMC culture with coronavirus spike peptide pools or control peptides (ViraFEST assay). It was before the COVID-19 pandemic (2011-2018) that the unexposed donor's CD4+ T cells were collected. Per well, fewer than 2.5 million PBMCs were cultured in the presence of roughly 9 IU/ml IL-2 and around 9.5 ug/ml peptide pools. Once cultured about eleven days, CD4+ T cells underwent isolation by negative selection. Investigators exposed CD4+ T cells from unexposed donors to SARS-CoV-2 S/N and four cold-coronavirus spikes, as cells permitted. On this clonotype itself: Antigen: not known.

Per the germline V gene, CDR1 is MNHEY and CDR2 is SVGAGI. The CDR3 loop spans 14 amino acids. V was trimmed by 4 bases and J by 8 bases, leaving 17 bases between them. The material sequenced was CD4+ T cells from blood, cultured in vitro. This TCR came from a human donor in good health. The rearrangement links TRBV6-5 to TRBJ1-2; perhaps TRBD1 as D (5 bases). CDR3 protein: CASSLPARDGGYTF. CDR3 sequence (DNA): TGTGCCAGCAGTTTACCCGCCAGGGATGGGGGCTACACCTTC.